This TCR beta chain is drawn from a study of identical twins. MiXCR, run by TCRdb on the 5' RACE reads, gives a single entry per CDR3 protein. In the table there are 500,000 to 550,000 distinct CDR3 sequences, approximately 22% of which are singletons. From germline, CDR1 is SGHTA and CDR2 FQGTGA. V was clipped by 2 bases and J by 4 bases, with 8 bases between them. CDR3 size: 13 residues. This sample was shared with a second study, whose subject was T cells expressing NK-cell markers.

The sequenced material came from CD4+ T cells sorted from blood. V usage is TRBV7-3 and J usage is TRBJ1-2; D gene uncertain. This receptor was obtained from a young woman in good health. This CDR3 is CASSLGPLYGYTF. DNA of the CDR3: TGTGCCAGCAGCTTAGGGCCCCTCTATGGCTACACCTTC.